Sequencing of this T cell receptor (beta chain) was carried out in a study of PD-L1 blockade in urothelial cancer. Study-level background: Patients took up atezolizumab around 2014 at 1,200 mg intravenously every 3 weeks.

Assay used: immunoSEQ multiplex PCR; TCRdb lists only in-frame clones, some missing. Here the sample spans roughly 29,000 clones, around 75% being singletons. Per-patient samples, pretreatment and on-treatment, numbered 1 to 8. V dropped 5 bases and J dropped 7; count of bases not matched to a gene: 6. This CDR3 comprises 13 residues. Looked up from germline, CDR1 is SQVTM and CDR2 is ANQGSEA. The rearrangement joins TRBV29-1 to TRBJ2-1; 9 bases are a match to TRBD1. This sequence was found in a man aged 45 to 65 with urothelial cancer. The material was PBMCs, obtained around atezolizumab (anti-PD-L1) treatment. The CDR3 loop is CSVSDRGLNEQFF. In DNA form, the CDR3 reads TGCAGCGTTTCGGACAGGGGCTTGAATGAGCAGTTCTTC.